This is a list of T cell receptor beta chains from one sample in a study of blood T cell repertoires in COVID-19. The data were produced by immunoSEQ multiplex PCR, yet TCRdb's version contains in-frame clones alone and is incomplete. The sample has under 75,000 clones; about four fifths are singletons. The sequenced material came from peripheral blood. The receptors stem from an older woman with acute or convalescent COVID-19. Each CDR3 is given with its conserved first and last residue. The D gene is left open where the match is weak. Clone size, where shown, is once, few, many, or a class for clones that have expanded.

TRBV6-6	NA	NA	TRBJ2-3	TGTGCCAGCAGTTACACCAGGACATTCAAGGATACGCAGTATTTT	CASSYTRTFKDTQYF
TRBV7-2	TRBD1	NA	TRBJ1-1	TGTGCCAGCAGCTCCAGACAGGGGGGGTTTGAAGCTTTCTTT	CASSSRQGGFEAFF
TRBV5-3	NA	NA	TRBJ2-7	TGTGCCAGAAGCTTGTGTATAGAAAGCTCCTACGAGCAGTACTTC	CARSLCIESSYEQYF
TRBV27	TRBD1	NA	TRBJ1-6	TGTGCCAGCAGTGGGGGAGGGACAGGTTATAATTCCCCCCTCCACTTT	CASSGGGTGYNSPLHF
TRBV3-1/TRBV3-2	NA	many	TRBJ1-6	TGTGCCAGCAGCCAAGGTGAGGGATCACCCCTCCACTTT	CASSQGEGSPLHF
TRBV5-4	TRBD1	NA	TRBJ2-7	TGTGCCAGCAGCCCGGTAGGGACAGACCTGGAGGTGAAGTACTTC	CASSPVGTDLEVKYF
TRBV28	NA	once	TRBJ1-5	TGTGCCAGCAGTTTGAGTCGAATGGATCAGCCCCAGCATTTT	CASSLSRMDQPQHF
TRBV7-9	NA	NA	TRBJ1-2	TGTGCCAGCAGCCCCCGCAGGGTAGACTATGGCTACACCTTC	CASSPRRVDYGYTF
TRBV12-5	TRBD1	NA	TRBJ2-7	TGTGCTAGTGGTTTGGTAGAGGGGACAGGAAGAAAGTACTTC	CASGLVEGTGRKYF
TRBV30	TRBD1	NA	TRBJ2-4	TGTGCTTTCGAACCAAGAACACAGGGGGGAACCAAAAACATTCAGTACTTC	CAFEPRTQGGTKNIQYF
TRBV11-2	TRBD1	few	TRBJ1-1	TGTGCCAGCAGCCCCGGGCGGGACAGCGAGAACACTGAAGCTTTCTTT	CASSPGRDSENTEAFF
TRBV4-2	TRBD1	NA	TRBJ1-4	TGTGCCAGCAGCCAAGATTCGGAGGGGACAGATGAAAAACTGTTTTTT	CASSQDSEGTDEKLFF
TRBV6-5	NA	NA	TRBJ2-2	TGTGCCAGCAGGCCGACTTACACCGGGGAGCTGTTTTTT	CASRPTYTGELFF
TRBV5-1	NA	NA	TRBJ2-2	TGCGCCAGCAGCTTCGACAGTACGAACACCGGGGAGCTGTTTTTT	CASSFDSTNTGELFF
TRBV5-4	TRBD1	NA	TRBJ2-3	TGTGCCAGCACCGAGGTCCGGACAGGGGTCGATACGCAGTATTTT	CASTEVRTGVDTQYF
TRBV19	NA	NA	TRBJ2-7	TGTGCCAGTAGTACCCCCCCGCGTTCGTACGAGCAGTACTTC	CASSTPPRSYEQYF
TRBV5-1	NA	NA	TRBJ1-5	TGCGCCAGCAGCGCCAGATATGATCAGCCCCAGCATTTT	CASSARYDQPQHF
TRBV2	TRBD1	NA	TRBJ2-3	TGTGCCAGCCGGGACAGGGGGCGAACAGATACGCAGTATTTT	CASRDRGRTDTQYF
TRBV20-1	NA	many	TRBJ2-1	TGCAGTGCTTCCGAGATTAATGAGCAGTTCTTC	CSASEINEQFF
TRBV6-4	NA	NA	TRBJ1-2	TGTGCCAGCAGTGACTCCGGCTATGGCTACACCTTC	CASSDSGYGYTF
TRBV5-4	TRBD1	NA	TRBJ1-1	TGTGCCAGCAGCTTGGATACAGGGGGTGAGACTGAAGCTTTCTTT	CASSLDTGGETEAFF
TRBV28	TRBD1	NA	TRBJ1-4	TGTGCCAGCAGTTCCTACATCCAGACAGGGCTTGCAGCTAATGAAAAACTGTTTTTT	CASSSYIQTGLAANEKLFF
TRBV9	NA	few	TRBJ1-1	TGTGCCAGCAGCCCCACTTTCGAGGTTAACACTGAAGCTTTCTTT	CASSPTFEVNTEAFF
TRBV9	NA	few	TRBJ1-2	TGTGCCAGCAGCGCCCAGAACAGGGTTGGATATGGCTACACCTTC	CASSAQNRVGYGYTF
TRBV28	TRBD2	few	TRBJ2-7	TGTGCCAGCAGTTTAGCGGGGGGGCCTTACGAGCAGTACTTC	CASSLAGGPYEQYF
TRBV2	NA	once	TRBJ2-7	TGTGCCAGCAGTGAAGCGCAAGGGGCCCGAAACCCCTACGAGCAGTACTTC	CASSEAQGARNPYEQYF
TRBV28	TRBD2	NA	TRBJ2-5	TGTGCCAGCAGTCCGGGGGGTTGGGAGACCCAGTACTTC	CASSPGGWETQYF
TRBV9	NA	NA	TRBJ2-1	TGTGCCAGCAGCGTAGAGGCGGGGAAAGTCTGGGATGAGCAGTTCTTC	CASSVEAGKVWDEQFF
TRBV27	TRBD2	NA	TRBJ2-7	TGTGCCAGCAGTTTTAGGACTAGCGGAGAGGGCGAGCAGTACTTC	CASSFRTSGEGEQYF
TRBV12-5	NA	NA	TRBJ2-2	TGTGCTAGTGGTTTGGTTTGGGGCGCGAACACCGGGGAGCTGTTTTTT	CASGLVWGANTGELFF
TRBV5-1	NA	NA	TRBJ2-5	TGCGCCAGCAATAGTGGGAGGCTGGAGACCCAGTACTTC	CASNSGRLETQYF
TRBV7-6	TRBD1	NA	TRBJ1-2	TGTGCCAGCAGCCCCAGGACAGGGACTAACTATGGCTACACCTTC	CASSPRTGTNYGYTF
TRBV7-9	NA	NA	TRBJ2-3	TGTGCCAGCAGCTTAGAAGTGGGGCCAGATACGCAGTATTTT	CASSLEVGPDTQYF
TRBV6-6	TRBD1	few	TRBJ2-7	TGTGCCAGCTTCCACCGGGACAGGGGCGAGCAGTACTTC	CASFHRDRGEQYF
TRBV11-1	NA	NA	TRBJ1-1	TGTGCCAGCAGCCCCCGTCTTTCCCTCGAGACTGAAGCTTTCTTT	CASSPRLSLETEAFF
TRBV5-1	TRBD2	NA	TRBJ2-3	TGCGCCAGCAGCTCAGGGACTAGCGGGGGGGATACGCAGTATTTT	CASSSGTSGGDTQYF
TRBV6-5	NA	many	TRBJ1-2	TGTGCCAGCGGCGATACCGGGACACTTGCCTATGGCTACACCTTC	CASGDTGTLAYGYTF
TRBV7-2	NA	NA	TRBJ2-7	TGTGCCAGCAGCTTTCGGCTAGACCCTGTTTCGGTGGTATTCTACGAGCAGTACTTC	CASSFRLDPVSVVFYEQYF
TRBV13	TRBD1	once	TRBJ1-1	TGTGCCAGCAGCCCAACGACAGGGTTCGGACGAGCTTTCTTT	CASSPTTGFGRAFF
TRBV7-9	NA	NA	TRBJ2-7	TGTGCCAGCAGCTTCCGAGACACGTCCTACGAGCAGTACTTC	CASSFRDTSYEQYF
TRBV14	NA	NA	TRBJ2-7	TGTGCCAGCAGCCAAGAGAGTAGGAGCTCCTACGAGCAGTACTTC	CASSQESRSSYEQYF
TRBV9	NA	NA	TRBJ1-3	TGTGCCAGCACCCCAGGGTCGGGAAACACCATATATTTT	CASTPGSGNTIYF
TRBV18	NA	NA	TRBJ2-5	TGTGCCAGCTCACCGTTCGGGGATCGGGAGACCCAGTACTTC	CASSPFGDRETQYF
TRBV28	NA	NA	TRBJ2-6	TGTGCCAGCAGTCCACCTCAGGGATCCCCTGGGGCCAACGTCCTGACTTTC	CASSPPQGSPGANVLTF
TRBV2	NA	NA	TRBJ2-4	TGTGCCAGCACCCCACGGGGGGCAGGCAAAAACATTCAGTACTTC	CASTPRGAGKNIQYF